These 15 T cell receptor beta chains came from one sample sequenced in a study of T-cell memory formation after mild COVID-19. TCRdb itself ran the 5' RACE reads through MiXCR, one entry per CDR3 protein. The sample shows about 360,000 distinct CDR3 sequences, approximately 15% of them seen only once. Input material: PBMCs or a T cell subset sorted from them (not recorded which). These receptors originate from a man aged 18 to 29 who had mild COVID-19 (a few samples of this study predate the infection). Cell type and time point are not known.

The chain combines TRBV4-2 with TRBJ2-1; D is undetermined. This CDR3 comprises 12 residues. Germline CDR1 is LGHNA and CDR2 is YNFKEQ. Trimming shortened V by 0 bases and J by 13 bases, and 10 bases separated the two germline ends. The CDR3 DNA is TGTGCCAGCAGCCAAGAAGGCTCATCCCAGTTCTTC. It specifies CASSQEGSSQFF.

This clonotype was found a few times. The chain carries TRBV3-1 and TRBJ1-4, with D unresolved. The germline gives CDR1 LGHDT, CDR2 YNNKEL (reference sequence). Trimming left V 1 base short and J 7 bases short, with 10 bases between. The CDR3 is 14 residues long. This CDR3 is CASSQAGFSEKLFF. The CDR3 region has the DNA TGTGCCAGCAGCCAAGCCGGGTTTAGTGAAAAACTGTTTTTT. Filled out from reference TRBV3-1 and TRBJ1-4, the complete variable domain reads DTAVSQTPKYLVTQMGNDKSIKCEQNLGHDTMYWYKQDSKKFLKIMFSYNNKELIINETVPNRFSPKSPDKAHLNLHINSLELGDSAVYFCASSQAGFSEKLFFGSGTQLSVL.

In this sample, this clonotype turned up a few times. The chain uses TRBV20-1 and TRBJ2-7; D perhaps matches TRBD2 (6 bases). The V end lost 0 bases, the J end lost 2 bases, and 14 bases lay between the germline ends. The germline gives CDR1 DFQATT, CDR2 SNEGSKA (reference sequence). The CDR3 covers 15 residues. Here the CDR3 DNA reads TGCAGTGCTAGAGACCCTTCGGCGGGAACCTACGAGCAGTACTTC. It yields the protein CSARDPSAGTYEQYF.

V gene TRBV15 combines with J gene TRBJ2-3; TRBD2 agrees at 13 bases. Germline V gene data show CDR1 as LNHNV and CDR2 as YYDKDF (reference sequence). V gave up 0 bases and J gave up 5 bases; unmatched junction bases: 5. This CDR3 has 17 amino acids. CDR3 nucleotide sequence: TGTGCCACCAGCAGAGAGACTAGCGGGGGGTTAGTAGATACGCAGTATTTT. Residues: CATSRETSGGLVDTQYF. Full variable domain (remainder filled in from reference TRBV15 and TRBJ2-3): DAMVIQNPRYQVTQFGKPVTLSCSQTLNHNVMYWYQQKSSQAPKLLFHYYDKDFNNEADTPDNFQSRRPNTSFCFLDIRSPGLGDTAMYLCATSRETSGGLVDTQYFGPGTRLTVL.

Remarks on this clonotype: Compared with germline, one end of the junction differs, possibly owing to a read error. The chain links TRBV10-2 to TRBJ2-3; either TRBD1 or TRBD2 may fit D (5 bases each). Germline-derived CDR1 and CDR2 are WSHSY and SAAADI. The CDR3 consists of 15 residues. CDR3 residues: CASREGVLGVDTQYF. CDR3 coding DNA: TGCGCCAGCCGTGAAGGGGTCCTGGGGGTGGATACGCAGTATTTT.

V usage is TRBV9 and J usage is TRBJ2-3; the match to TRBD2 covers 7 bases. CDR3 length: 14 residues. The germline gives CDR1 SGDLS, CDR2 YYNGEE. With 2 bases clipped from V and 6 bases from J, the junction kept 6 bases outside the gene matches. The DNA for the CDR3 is TGTGCCAGCAGCGTTGCGGTGGGAGGGGATACGCAGTATTTT. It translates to CASSVAVGGDTQYF.

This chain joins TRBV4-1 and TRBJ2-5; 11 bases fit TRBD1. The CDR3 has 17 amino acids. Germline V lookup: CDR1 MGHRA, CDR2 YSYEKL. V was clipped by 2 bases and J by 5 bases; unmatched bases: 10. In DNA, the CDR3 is TGCGCCAGCAGCCAAAATACACCGGGACAGGGGGTTGAGACCCAGTACTTC. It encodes CASSQNTPGQGVETQYF.

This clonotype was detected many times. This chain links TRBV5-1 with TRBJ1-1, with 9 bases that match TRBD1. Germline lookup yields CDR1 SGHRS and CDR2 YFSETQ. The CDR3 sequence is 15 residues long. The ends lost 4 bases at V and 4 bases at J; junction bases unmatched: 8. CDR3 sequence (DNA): TGCGCCAGCAGCACCTTACAGGGGGCAGGCACTGAAGCTTTCTTT. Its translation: CASSTLQGAGTEAFF.

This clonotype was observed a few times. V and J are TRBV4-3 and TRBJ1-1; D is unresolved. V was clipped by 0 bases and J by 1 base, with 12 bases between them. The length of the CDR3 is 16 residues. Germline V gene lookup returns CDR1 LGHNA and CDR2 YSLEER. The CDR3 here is CASSQDTVGKNTEAFF. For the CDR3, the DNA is TGCGCCAGCAGCCAAGATACGGTGGGCAAGAACACTGAAGCTTTCTTT.

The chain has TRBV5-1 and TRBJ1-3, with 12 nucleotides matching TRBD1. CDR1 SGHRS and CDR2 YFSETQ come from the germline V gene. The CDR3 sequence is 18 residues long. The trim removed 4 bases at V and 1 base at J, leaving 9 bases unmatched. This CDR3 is CASSVGTGGANSGNTIYF. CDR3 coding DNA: TGCGCCAGCAGCGTCGGGACAGGGGGCGCAAATTCTGGAAACACCATATATTTT.

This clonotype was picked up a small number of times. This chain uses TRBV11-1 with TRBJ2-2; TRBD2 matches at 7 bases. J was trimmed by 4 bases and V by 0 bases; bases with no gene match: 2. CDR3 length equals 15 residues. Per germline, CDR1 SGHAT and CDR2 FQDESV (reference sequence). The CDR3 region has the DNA TGTGCCAGCAGCTTAGCGGGGGGGACCACCGGGGAGCTGTTTTTT. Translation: CASSLAGGTTGELFF.

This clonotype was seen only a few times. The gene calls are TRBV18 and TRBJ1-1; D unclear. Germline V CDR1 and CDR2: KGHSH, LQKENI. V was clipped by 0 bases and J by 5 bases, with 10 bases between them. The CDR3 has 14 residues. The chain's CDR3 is CASSPPLTGTEAFF. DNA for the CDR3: TGTGCCAGCTCACCACCATTGACCGGGACTGAAGCTTTCTTT. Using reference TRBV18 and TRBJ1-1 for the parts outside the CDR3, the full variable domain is NAGVMQNPRHLVRRRGQEARLRCSPMKGHSHVYWYRQLPEEGLKFMVYLQKENIIDESGMPKERFSAEFPKEGPSILRIQQVVRGDSAAYFCASSPPLTGTEAFFGQGTRLTVV.

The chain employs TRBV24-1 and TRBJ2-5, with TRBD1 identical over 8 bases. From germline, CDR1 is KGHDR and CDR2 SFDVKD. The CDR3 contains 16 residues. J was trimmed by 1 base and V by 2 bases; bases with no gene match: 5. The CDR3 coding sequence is TGTGCCACCAGTGATTCCCGGACAGGGCGCCAAGAGACCCAGTACTTC. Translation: CATSDSRTGRQETQYF.

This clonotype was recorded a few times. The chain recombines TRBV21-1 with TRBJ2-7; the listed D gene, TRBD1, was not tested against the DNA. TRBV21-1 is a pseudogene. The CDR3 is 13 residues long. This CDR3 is CASSKNRVCEQYV. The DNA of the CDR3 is TGTGCCAGCAGCAAAAACAGGGTGTGTGAGCAGTACGTC.

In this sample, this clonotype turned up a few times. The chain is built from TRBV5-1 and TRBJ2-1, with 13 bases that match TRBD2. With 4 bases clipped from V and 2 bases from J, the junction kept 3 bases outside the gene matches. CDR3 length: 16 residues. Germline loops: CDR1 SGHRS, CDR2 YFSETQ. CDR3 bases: TGCGCCAGCAGCGGGACTAGCGGGGTTACCTACAATGAGCAGTTCTTC. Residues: CASSGTSGVTYNEQFF.